What follows are 20 T cell receptor beta chains derived from one specimen sequenced in a study of OX40 agonist ivuxolimab in advanced cancers. Libraries were prepared by immunoSEQ multiplex PCR; TCRdb keeps only in-frame clonotypes and omits some of them. The profile shows 65,000 to 85,000 clones, around 92% of them singletons. Sequenced here: CD4+ or CD8+ T cells sorted from blood, sampled in a trial of the OX40 agonist ivuxolimab. The receptors were sampled from an adult with an advanced solid tumor such as melanoma, head and neck, liver or kidney cancer.

J is TRBJ1-4 and V is TRBV27; no clear D. Trimming removed 3 bases from V and 7 bases from J, with 12 bases in between. This CDR3 has 14 residues. Germline V gene sequence: CDR1 MNHEY, CDR2 SMNVEV (reference sequence). The CDR3: CASSFLNSGEKLFF. CDR3 bases: TGTGCCAGCAGTTTTCTTAATAGTGGTGAAAAACTGTTTTTT. The complete variable domain, with remaining parts taken from reference TRBV27 and TRBJ1-4, reads EAQVTQNPRYLITVTGKKLTVTCSQNMNHEYMSWYRQDPGLGLRQIYYSMNVEVTDKGDVPEGYKVSRKEKRNFPLILESPSPNQTSLYFCASSFLNSGEKLFFGSGTQLSVL.

The chain is built from TRBV5-1 and TRBJ2-1; TRBD1 agrees at 7 bases. The CDR3 extends over 15 amino acids. The germline V gene has CDR1 SGHRS and CDR2 YFSETQ. J was trimmed by 9 bases and V by 2 bases; bases with no gene match: 11. The CDR3, as DNA: TGCGCCAGCAGCTTTTTCCTGCAGGGGGATGGTGAGCAGTTCTTC. Its protein product is CASSFFLQGDGEQFF.

This clone was recorded only once. The genes are TRBV12-2 and TRBJ1-1. TRBV12-2 counts as a pseudogene. This CDR3 spans 19 amino acids. The CDR3 reads CASRLAWGKARDSNTEAFF. The CDR3 DNA reads TGTGCAAGTCGCTTAGCGTGGGGGAAGGCAAGGGACTCCAACACTGAAGCTTTCTTT.

This clone was recorded only once. Being one base from a much bigger clone, this may be a read error. CDR3 sequence reads: CASNLGTGGSTIHQPQHF. The CDR3 coding sequence is TGTGCCAGCAATTTAGGGACAGGGGGCTCAACTATCCATCAGCCCCAGCATTTT. This chain connects TRBV27 to TRBJ1-5; 12 bases fit TRBD1. This CDR3 spans 18 amino acids. From germline, CDR1 is MNHEY and CDR2 SMNVEV (reference sequence).

The chain has TRBV7-2 and TRBJ2-5, with 10 bases aligning to TRBD1. Germline trimming cut 5 bases from V and 2 bases from J; bases unmatched to any gene: 8. Germline values: CDR1 SGHTA, CDR2 FQGNSA. The CDR3 totals 16 residues. CDR3 loop: CASSTRTGGIQETQYF. The CDR3 DNA is TGTGCCAGCAGCACTCGGACAGGGGGGATACAAGAGACCCAGTACTTC.

This rearrangement joins TRBV27 to TRBJ1-4; tentative D call: TRBD1 (5 bases). CDR1 and CDR2 from the germline V gene are MNHEY and SMNVEV (reference sequence). Trimming took 0 bases from V and 8 from J, leaving 16 bases between them. The CDR3 runs to 16 residues. This CDR3 is CASSLSGGGSLEKLFF. Here the CDR3 DNA reads TGTGCCAGCAGTTTATCGGGGGGAGGGAGTCTCGAAAAACTGTTTTTT.

The chain joins TRBV19 to TRBJ1-6; D ambiguous. There are 14 residues in the CDR3. Germline CDR1 LNHDA, CDR2 SQIVND (reference sequence). V was pared by 5 bases and J by 14 bases, with 19 bases between. In DNA, the CDR3 is TGTGCCAGTAGTCCCCTTCGTTCGACATTCACCCTCCACTTT. Amino acid sequence: CASSPLRSTFTLHF.

This chain connects TRBV7-2 to TRBJ1-1, with 8 bases fitting TRBD1. The V segment lost 4 bases and the J segment 4 bases; nucleotides outside the gene matches: 8. The CDR3 spans 15 residues. Looked up from germline, CDR1 is SGHTA and CDR2 is FQGNSA. CDR3: CASSWRGRGPTEAFF. CDR3 in DNA: TGTGCCAGCAGCTGGCGGGGCAGGGGGCCCACTGAAGCTTTCTTT.

CDR3 bases: TGTGCCAGCAGCCGCGGCCCCCAGGAGACCCAGTACTTC. Protein sequence: CASSRGPQETQYF. J is TRBJ2-5 and V is TRBV5-4; D remains ambiguous. This CDR3 comprises 13 residues. V lost 4 bases to trimming and J lost 5 bases, with 12 bases between them. Germline assignment: CDR1 SGHNT and CDR2 YYREEE (reference sequence). The full variable domain, completed using reference TRBV5-4 and TRBJ2-5, is ETGVTQSPTHLIKTRGQQVTLRCSSQSGHNTVSWYQQALGQGPQFIFQYYREEENGRGNFPPRFSGLQFPNYSSELNVNALELDDSALYLCASSRGPQETQYFGPGTRLLVL.

The V and J genes are TRBV27 and TRBJ1-5, with TRBD1 identical over 9 bases. This CDR3 comprises 15 residues. Germline trimming cut 8 bases from V and 3 bases from J; bases unmatched to any gene: 8. Germline-derived CDR1 and CDR2 are MNHEY and SMNVEV (reference sequence). The CDR3 loop reads CASSPWDRVNQPQHF. In DNA, the CDR3 is TGTGCCAGCTCCCCCTGGGACAGGGTCAATCAGCCCCAGCATTTT.

This sequence joins TRBV5-6 and TRBJ2-1; 11 nucleotides line up with TRBD2. The CDR3 extends over 17 amino acids. Germline CDR1 reads SGHDT; CDR2 reads YYEEEE. The trim removed 0 bases at V and 9 bases at J, leaving 11 bases unmatched. The CDR3 spells CASSLAVRLAGGGEQFF. CDR3 DNA sequence: TGTGCCAGCAGCTTGGCCGTTAGGCTAGCGGGAGGAGGTGAGCAGTTCTTC.

The chain links TRBV27 to TRBJ1-6; D not certain. Trimming shortened V by 4 bases and J by 2 bases, and 6 bases separated the two germline ends. The CDR3 is 14 residues long. Germline loops: CDR1 MNHEY, CDR2 SMNVEV (reference sequence). CDR3 DNA: TGTGCCAGCAGTTCGAATGCCTATAATTCACCCCTCCACTTT. This sequence encodes CASSSNAYNSPLHF.

This chain links TRBV14 with TRBJ1-1, with D unclear. Germline V gene sequence: CDR1 SGHDN, CDR2 FVKESK. V was shortened by 3 bases and J by 7 bases, with 12 bases between the two germline ends. This CDR3 contains 13 residues. This CDR3 is CASSHRRGFEAFF. In DNA, the CDR3 is TGTGCCAGCAGCCATCGACGCGGGTTTGAAGCTTTCTTT.

The gene calls are TRBV5-4 and TRBJ1-4, with no clear D. The germline V and J ends were trimmed by 2 bases and 2 bases, with 16 bases remaining between them. The CDR3 is 17 residues long. Germline assignment: CDR1 SGHNT and CDR2 YYREEE (reference sequence). The CDR3 spells CASSFFGSSGTNEKLFF. DNA of the CDR3: TGTGCCAGCAGCTTCTTCGGTTCTTCTGGGACTAATGAAAAACTGTTTTTT.

The chain joins TRBV23-1 to TRBJ2-5; 8 bases match TRBD1. Being an ORF, TRBV23-1 has a function that is uncertain. V lost 2 bases to trimming and J lost 1 base; unmatched junction nucleotides: 15. The CDR3 is 19 amino acids. The CDR3: CASSQTSLGQDGVQETQYF. The DNA for the CDR3 is TGCGCCAGCAGTCAAACCTCATTGGGACAGGACGGGGTCCAAGAGACCCAGTACTTC.

The rearrangement uses TRBV6-5 and TRBJ1-1; 7 bases line up with TRBD1. This CDR3 region has 15 residues. V was clipped by 4 bases and J by 3 bases; unmatched bases: 8. Germline CDR1 is MNHEY and CDR2 is SVGAGI. CDR3 DNA: TGTGCCAGCAGTTGGACAGGAAGAGGGTACACTGAAGCTTTCTTT. Amino acids: CASSWTGRGYTEAFF.

V and J are TRBV19 and TRBJ1-4, with TRBD1 as a possible D gene (5 bases). Germline V gene data show CDR1 as LNHDA and CDR2 as SQIVND (reference sequence). Trimming removed 4 bases from V and 0 bases from J, with 12 bases in between. The CDR3 loop spans 16 amino acids. The CDR3 reads CASSNGGPATNEKLFF. For the CDR3, the DNA is TGTGCCAGTAGTAACGGGGGACCCGCAACTAATGAAAAACTGTTTTTT.

As to this clone: One end of the junction varies from germline; a read error may be responsible. The CDR3 sequence is CASRRNYRDSHEQYF. CDR3 in DNA: TGTGCCAGCAGGCGGAACTACAGGGACTCCCACGAGCAGTACTTC. This chain connects TRBV7-2 to TRBJ2-7, with D perhaps matching TRBD1 or TRBD2 (6 bases each). The CDR3 length is 15 residues. Per germline, CDR1 SGHTA and CDR2 FQGNSA. Full variable domain (outside the CDR3, taken from reference TRBV7-2 and TRBJ2-7): GAGVSQSPSNKVTEKGKDVELRCDPISGHTALYWYRQSLGQGLEFLIYFQGNSAPDKSGLPSDRFSAERTGGSVSTLTIQRTQQEDSAVYLCASRRNYRDSHEQYFGPGTRLTVT.

This chain connects TRBV7-9 to TRBJ2-3; no clear D. The CDR3 is 12 residues long. In germline, CDR1 is SEHNR, CDR2 FQNEAQ (reference sequence). V was cut by 5 bases and J by 2 bases, with 5 bases left in between. CDR3 coding DNA: TGTGCCAGCAGCCCCTTCACAGATACGCAGTATTTT. Protein product: CASSPFTDTQYF.

This rearrangement joins TRBV28 to TRBJ2-3, with 11 bases aligning to TRBD2. This CDR3 has 18 residues. Germline V gene data show CDR1 as MDHEN and CDR2 as SYDVKM. The V segment lost 4 bases and the J segment 2 bases; nucleotides outside the gene matches: 11. CDR3 in amino acids: CASSYWELAGVNTDTQYF. In DNA form, the CDR3 reads TGTGCCAGCAGTTATTGGGAACTAGCGGGGGTTAACACAGATACGCAGTATTTT.